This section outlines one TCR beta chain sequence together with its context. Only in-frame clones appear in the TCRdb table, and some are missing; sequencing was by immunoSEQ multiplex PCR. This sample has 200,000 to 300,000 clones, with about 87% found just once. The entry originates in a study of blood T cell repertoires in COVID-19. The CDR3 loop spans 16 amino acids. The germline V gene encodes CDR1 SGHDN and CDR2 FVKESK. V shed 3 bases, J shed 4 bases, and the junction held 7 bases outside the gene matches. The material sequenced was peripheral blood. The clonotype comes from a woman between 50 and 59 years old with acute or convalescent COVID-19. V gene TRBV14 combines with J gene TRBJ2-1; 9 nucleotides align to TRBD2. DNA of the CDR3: TGTGCCAGCAGCCAGAGGGGTAGCGGGAGTTACAATGAGCAGTTCTTC. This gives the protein CASSQRGSGSYNEQFF.